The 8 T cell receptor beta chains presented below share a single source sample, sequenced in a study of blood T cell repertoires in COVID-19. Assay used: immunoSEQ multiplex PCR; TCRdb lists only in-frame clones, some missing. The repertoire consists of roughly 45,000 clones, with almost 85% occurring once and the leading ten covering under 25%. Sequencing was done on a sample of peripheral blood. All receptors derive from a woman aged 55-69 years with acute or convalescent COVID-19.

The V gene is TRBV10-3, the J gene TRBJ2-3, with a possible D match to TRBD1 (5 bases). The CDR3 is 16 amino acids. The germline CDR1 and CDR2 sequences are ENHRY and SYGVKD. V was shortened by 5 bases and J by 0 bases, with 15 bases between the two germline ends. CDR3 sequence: CAISRPTDSSTDTQYF. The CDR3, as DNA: TGTGCCATCAGTAGACCGACAGATTCTAGCACAGATACGCAGTATTTT.

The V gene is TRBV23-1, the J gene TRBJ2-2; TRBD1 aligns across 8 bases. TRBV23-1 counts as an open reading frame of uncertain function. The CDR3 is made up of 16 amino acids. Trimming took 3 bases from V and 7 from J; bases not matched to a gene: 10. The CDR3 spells CASSHSDRGRSGELFF. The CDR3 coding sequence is TGCGCCAGCAGTCACAGTGACAGGGGAAGGAGCGGGGAGCTGTTTTTT.

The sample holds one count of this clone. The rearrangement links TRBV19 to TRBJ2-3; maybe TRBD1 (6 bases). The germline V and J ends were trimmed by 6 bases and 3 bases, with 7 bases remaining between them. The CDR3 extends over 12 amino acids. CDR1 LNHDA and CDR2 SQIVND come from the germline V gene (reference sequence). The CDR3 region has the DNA TGTGCCAGTAGGACAGGAACAGATACGCAGTATTTT. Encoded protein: CASRTGTDTQYF.

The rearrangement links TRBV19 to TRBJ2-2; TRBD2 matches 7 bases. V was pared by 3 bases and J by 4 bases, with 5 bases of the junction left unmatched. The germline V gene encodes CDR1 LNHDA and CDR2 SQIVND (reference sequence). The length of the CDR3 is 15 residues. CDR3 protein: CASSISGSGTGELFF. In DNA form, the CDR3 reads TGTGCCAGTAGTATTAGCGGGTCGGGCACCGGGGAGCTGTTTTTT.

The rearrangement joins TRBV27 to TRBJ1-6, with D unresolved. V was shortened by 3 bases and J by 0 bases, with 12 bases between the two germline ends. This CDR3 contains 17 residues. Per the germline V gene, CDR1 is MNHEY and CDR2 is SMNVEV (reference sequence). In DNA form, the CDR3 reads TGTGCCAGCAGTTTTCTGGTTGGAGGCTCCTATAATTCACCCCTCCACTTT. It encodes CASSFLVGGSYNSPLHF.

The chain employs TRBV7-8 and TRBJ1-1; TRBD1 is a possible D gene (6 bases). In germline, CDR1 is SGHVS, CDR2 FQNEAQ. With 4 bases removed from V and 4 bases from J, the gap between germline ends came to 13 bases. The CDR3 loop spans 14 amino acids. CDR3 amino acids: CASSSHRDVTEAFF. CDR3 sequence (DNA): TGTGCCAGCAGCTCACACAGGGATGTCACTGAAGCTTTCTTT.

The CDR3 coding sequence is TGTGCCAGCAGTGGTCAGGGGTATCAGCCCCAGCATTTT. This gives the protein CASSGQGYQPQHF. The J gene is TRBJ1-5, the V gene TRBV25-1; D possibly corresponds to TRBD1 (6 bases). The CDR3 covers 13 residues. Germline V lookup: CDR1 MGHDK, CDR2 SYGVNS. Trimming removed 4 bases from V and 5 bases from J, with 9 bases in between.

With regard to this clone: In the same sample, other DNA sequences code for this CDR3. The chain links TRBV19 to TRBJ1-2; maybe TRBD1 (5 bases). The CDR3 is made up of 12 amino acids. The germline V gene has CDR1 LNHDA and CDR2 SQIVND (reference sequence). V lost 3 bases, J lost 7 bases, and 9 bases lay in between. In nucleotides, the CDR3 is TGTGCCAGTAGTATCCGGGGGAGTGGCTACACCTTC. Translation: CASSIRGSGYTF.